The entry that follows covers one T cell receptor (beta chain) sequence. This record comes from a study of blood T cell repertoires in COVID-19. Across the study: The samples span acute and convalescent COVID-19 from the United States, Italy and Spain.

V shed 5 bases, J shed 7 bases, and the junction held 9 bases outside the gene matches. Germline V lookup: CDR1 SGHTA, CDR2 FQGNSA. CDR3 size: 14 residues. Per the original methods: Amplification with reference gene primers provided the estimates of nucleated cell counts. Assay: immunoSEQ multiplex PCR; the TCRdb copy retains only in-frame clones and omits some. V, J and clone size are taken as reported in that table, and D and trimming were inferred from the DNA itself. Among around 130,000 clones, about 87% were seen once, and the ten largest hold 2% to 2.5%. V is TRBV7-2 and J is TRBJ2-5; 8 nucleotides agree with TRBD2. This TCR came from a woman in her forties or fifties with acute or convalescent COVID-19. Sample: peripheral blood. The CDR3 nucleotides are TGTGCCAGCAGCCTCGGACTAGCAGGAGGGACCCAGTACTTC. Residues: CASSLGLAGGTQYF. Drawing the rest from reference TRBV7-2 and TRBJ2-5, the complete variable domain is GAGVSQSPSNKVTEKGKDVELRCDPISGHTALYWYRQSLGQGLEFLIYFQGNSAPDKSGLPSDRFSAERTGGSVSTLTIQRTQQEDSAVYLCASSLGLAGGTQYFGPGTRLLVL.